This T cell receptor beta chain was observed in a study of blood T cell repertoires in COVID-19 (dated by TCRdb to 2020 to 2021). Some background on the complete study: Samples covering the acute and convalescent phases of COVID-19 were provided by collaborators in the United States, Italy and Spain. The material from the prospective study consisted of cDNA or gDNA derived from T cells, B-cell-depleted T cells, or PBMCs. Subjects who had been exposed to COVID-19, were actively infected with it, or had recovered from it provided the deeply sampled blood TCRbeta repertoires that made up the dataset. The repertoires were made available in a free public database intended to serve as a resource for research on the immune response to SARS-CoV-2. The samples were drawn from the first 160 participants of the ongoing ImmuneRACE study and from 1,254 subjects provided by 6 global collaborators. Sample metadata almost always included a de-identified subject ID, COVID-19 status, age in years and sex. HLA class I and class II types, where available, came from metadata supplied by the sample provider rather than from assay-based typing.

Comments on this clone: Its target antigen remains unknown. It has no much larger one-base neighbor in the sample; base qualities were not kept.

TCRbeta CDR3 regions were amplified from genomic DNA by means of the immunoSEQ Assay, a bias-controlled multiplex PCR. The study's processing was this. The number of nucleated cells in each sample was estimated by amplification of reference gene primers within the assay. Sequence reads were collapsed and filtered to measure the absolute abundance of every unique TCRbeta CDR3 rearrangement. For each sample, productive Simpson clonality was calculated as the square root of Simpson's diversity index over productive rearrangements. TCRdb retrieved this table from immuneACCESS and kept in-frame rearrangements only. Not all clones are present; in checked studies, unresolved V genes account for under half, and no reason is known for the remainder. V and J calls and clone size follow that table, whereas D and trimming were derived from the DNA. The sample contains hundreds of thousands of clones, around 86% of them found a single time. The top ten clonotypes cover roughly 1.7% of the sample.

In the prospective study, participants were roughly 18 to 100 years old, resided in 25 or so geographic areas of the United States, and were enrolled through a virtual design. Cohort assignment in the prospective study relied on participant-reported clinical history from a screening survey and a study questionnaire. For ImmuneRACE Cohort 3, a participant was defined as recovered based on two consecutive negative NP/OP PCR tests, clearance by a healthcare professional, or resolution of symptoms. Each participant in the prospective study had whole blood, serum and a nasopharyngeal or oropharyngeal swab collected by mobile phlebotomists. Additional blood draws and questionnaires over an approximately two-month period could optionally be provided by prospective study participants. Prospective study blood samples were shipped either frozen or at room temperature before DNA extraction. On the study overall, not on this receptor specifically: The quantity of clinical and demographic metadata differed by source and by participant and was supplied without curation.

In the germline V gene, CDR1 corresponds to KGHSH and CDR2 to LQKENI. There are 15 amino acids in the CDR3, from cysteine to phenylalanine inclusive. Of all the DNA, just the CDR3 is kept, 45 bases in frame from base 1. The junction shows trimming of 5 bases on V and 3 bases on J, and the gene matches do not reach 3 bases of it. The sequence was collected from a woman between 50 and 59 years old who had recovered from COVID-19. The chain uses TRBV18 and TRBJ2-3; 12 central nucleotides agree with TRBD2. The specimen was PBMCs or T cells enriched from blood (not recorded which). The CDR3 protein is CASSEGTSGTDTQYF. The nucleotides are TGTGCCAGCTCAGAAGGGACTAGCGGGACAGATACGCAGTATTTT. With all but the CDR3 taken from the reference TRBV18 and TRBJ2-3 genes, the full variable domain is: NAGVMQNPRHLVRRRGQEARLRCSPMKGHSHVYWYRQLPEEGLKFMVYLQKENIIDESGMPKERFSAEFPKEGPSILRIQQVVRGDSAAYFCASSEGTSGTDTQYFGPGTRLTVL.